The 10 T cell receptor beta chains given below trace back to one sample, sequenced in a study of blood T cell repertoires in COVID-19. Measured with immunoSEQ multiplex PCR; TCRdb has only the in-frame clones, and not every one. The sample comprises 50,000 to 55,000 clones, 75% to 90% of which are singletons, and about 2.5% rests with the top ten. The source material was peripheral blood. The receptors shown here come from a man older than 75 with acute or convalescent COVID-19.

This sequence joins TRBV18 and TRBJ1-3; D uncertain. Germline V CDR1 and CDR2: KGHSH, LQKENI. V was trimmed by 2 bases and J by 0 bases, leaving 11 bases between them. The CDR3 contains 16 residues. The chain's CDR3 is CASSPLPRSSGNTIYF. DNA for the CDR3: TGTGCCAGCTCACCATTACCCAGAAGCTCTGGAAACACCATATATTTT.

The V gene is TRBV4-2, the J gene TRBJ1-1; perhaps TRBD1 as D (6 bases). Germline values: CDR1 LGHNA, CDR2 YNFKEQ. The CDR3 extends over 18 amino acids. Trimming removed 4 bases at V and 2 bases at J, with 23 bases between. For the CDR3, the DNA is TGTGCCAGCAGCCGCAAACCCCCTGAGACAGGATCAAACACTGAAGCTTTCTTT. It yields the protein CASSRKPPETGSNTEAFF.

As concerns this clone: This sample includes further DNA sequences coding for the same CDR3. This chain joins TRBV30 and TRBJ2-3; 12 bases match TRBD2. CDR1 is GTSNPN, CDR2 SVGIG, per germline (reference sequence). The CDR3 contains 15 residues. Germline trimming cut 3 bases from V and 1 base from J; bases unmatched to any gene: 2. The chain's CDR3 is CAWRRLAGGTDTQYF. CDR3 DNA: TGTGCCTGGAGGCGACTAGCGGGGGGCACAGATACGCAGTATTTT.

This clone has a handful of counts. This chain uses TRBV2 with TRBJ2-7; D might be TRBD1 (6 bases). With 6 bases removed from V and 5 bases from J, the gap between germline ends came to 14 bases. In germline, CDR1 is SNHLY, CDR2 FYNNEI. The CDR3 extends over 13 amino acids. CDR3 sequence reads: CASSLAWGHEQYF. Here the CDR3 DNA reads TGTGCCAGCAGCCTTGCCTGGGGGCACGAGCAGTACTTC.

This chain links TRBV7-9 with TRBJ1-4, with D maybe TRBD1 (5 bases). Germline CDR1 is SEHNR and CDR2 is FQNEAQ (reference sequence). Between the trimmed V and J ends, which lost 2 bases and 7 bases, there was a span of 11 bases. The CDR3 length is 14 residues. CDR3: CASSLLGVGEKLFF. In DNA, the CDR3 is TGTGCCAGCAGCTTACTAGGGGTCGGTGAAAAACTGTTTTTT.

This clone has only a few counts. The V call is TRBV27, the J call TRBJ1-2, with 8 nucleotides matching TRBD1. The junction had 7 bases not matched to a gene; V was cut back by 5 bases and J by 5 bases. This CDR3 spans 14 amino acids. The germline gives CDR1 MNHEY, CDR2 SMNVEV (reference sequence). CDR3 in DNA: TGTGCCAGCAGTCAGGACAGGGATGGTTATGGCTACACCTTC. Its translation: CASSQDRDGYGYTF.

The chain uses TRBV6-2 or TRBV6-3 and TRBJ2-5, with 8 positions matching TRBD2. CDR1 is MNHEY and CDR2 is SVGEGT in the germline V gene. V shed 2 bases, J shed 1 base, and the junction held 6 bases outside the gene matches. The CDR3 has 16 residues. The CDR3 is CASSYGRGVSQETQYF. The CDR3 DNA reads TGTGCCAGCAGTTACGGGCGGGGGGTTTCCCAAGAGACCCAGTACTTC.

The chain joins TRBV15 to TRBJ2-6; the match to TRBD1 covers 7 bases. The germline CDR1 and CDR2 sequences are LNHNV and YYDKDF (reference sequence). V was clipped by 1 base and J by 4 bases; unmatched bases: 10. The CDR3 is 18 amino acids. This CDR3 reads CATSRAGAGGSGANVLTF. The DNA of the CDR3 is TGTGCCACCAGCAGAGCAGGGGCAGGGGGTTCCGGGGCCAACGTCCTGACTTTC. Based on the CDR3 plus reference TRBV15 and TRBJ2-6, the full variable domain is DAMVIQNPRYQVTQFGKPVTLSCSQTLNHNVMYWYQQKSSQAPKLLFHYYDKDFNNEADTPDNFQSRRPNTSFCFLDIRSPGLGDTAMYLCATSRAGAGGSGANVLTFGAGSRLTVL.

The CDR3 reads CASSRPGTGNTIYF. For the CDR3, the DNA is TGTGCCAGCAGCCGACCCGGGACAGGAAACACCATATATTTT. The rearrangement uses TRBV5-4 and TRBJ1-3; a weak D match, TRBD1 (6 bases). This CDR3 has 14 residues. Germline assignment: CDR1 SGHNT and CDR2 YYREEE (reference sequence). The germline V and J ends were trimmed by 4 bases and 4 bases, with 12 bases remaining between them. The full variable domain, in which reference TRBV5-4 and TRBJ1-3 provide the parts outside the CDR3, is ETGVTQSPTHLIKTRGQQVTLRCSSQSGHNTVSWYQQALGQGPQFIFQYYREEENGRGNFPPRFSGLQFPNYSSELNVNALELDDSALYLCASSRPGTGNTIYFGEGSWLTVV.

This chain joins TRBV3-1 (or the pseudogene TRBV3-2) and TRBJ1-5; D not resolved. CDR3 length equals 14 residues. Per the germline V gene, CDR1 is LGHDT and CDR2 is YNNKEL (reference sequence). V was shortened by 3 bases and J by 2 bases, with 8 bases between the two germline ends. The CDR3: CASSHSGGNQPQHF. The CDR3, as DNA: TGTGCCAGCAGCCATTCCGGGGGCAATCAGCCCCAGCATTTT.